This T cell receptor (beta chain) was retrieved from a study of TIL therapy for anti-PD-1-resistant metastatic lung cancer. V was clipped by 4 bases and J by 4 bases, with 7 bases between them. This CDR3 is 12 amino acids long. The V gene's germline CDR1 is SGDLS and CDR2 YYNGEE. Time point denoted: pre-treatment sample, taken before nivolumab and TIL therapy. The libraries were made with immunoSEQ v3. Only in-frame clones appear in the TCRdb table, and some are missing; sequencing was by immunoSEQ multiplex PCR. The sample contains over 20,000 clones, 60% to 85% of which appear only once. The chain is built from TRBV9 and TRBJ2-3; D gene ambiguous. This specimen consisted of blood, obtained at baseline. This clonotype was sampled from a person aged 25 to 79 with non-small cell lung cancer. CDR3 sequence reads: CASSHRADTQYF. The CDR3 DNA is TGTGCCAGCAGCCATAGGGCAGATACGCAGTATTTT.